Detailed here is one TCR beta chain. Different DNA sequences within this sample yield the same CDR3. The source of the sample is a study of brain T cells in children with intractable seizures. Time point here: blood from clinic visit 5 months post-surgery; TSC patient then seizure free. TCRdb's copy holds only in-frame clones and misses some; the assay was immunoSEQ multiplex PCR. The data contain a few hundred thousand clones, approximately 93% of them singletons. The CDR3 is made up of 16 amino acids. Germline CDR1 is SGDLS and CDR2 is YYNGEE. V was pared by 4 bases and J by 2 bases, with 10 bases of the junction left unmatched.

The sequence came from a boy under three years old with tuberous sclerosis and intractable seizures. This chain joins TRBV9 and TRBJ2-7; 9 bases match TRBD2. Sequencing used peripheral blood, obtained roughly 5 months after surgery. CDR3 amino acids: CASSKTGGGGAYEQYF. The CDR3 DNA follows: TGTGCCAGCAGCAAGACCGGCGGGGGGGGAGCCTACGAGCAGTACTTC.